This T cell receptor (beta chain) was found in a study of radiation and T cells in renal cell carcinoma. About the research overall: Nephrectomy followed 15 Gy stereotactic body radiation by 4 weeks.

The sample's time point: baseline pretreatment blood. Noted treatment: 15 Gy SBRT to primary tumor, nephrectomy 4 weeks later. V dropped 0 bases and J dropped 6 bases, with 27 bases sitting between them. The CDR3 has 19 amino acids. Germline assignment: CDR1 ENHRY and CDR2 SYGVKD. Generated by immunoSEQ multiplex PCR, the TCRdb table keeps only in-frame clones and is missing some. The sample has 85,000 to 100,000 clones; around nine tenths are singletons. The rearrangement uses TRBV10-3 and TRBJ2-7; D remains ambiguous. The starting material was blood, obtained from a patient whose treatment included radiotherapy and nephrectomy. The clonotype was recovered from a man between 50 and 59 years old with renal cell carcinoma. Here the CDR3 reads CAISESIGSGLGFAVEQYF. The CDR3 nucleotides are TGTGCCATCAGTGAGTCGATAGGCTCAGGTTTGGGATTCGCAGTCGAGCAGTACTTC.